This TCR beta chain was observed in a study of beta chain features in type 1 diabetes. Study conclusions and caveats: Patients with Type 1 diabetes showed moderately but significantly shorter TCRB CDR3s in all four CD4+ subsets.

Of the isolated RNA, all was reverse transcribed, and so the sequenced material was expressed TCRB transcripts. Produced via immunoSEQ multiplex PCR; TCRdb's table is partial and in-frame only. The sample shows 200,000 to 250,000 clones, more than 11% of them seen only once. From germline, CDR1 is PRHDT and CDR2 FYEKMQ (reference sequence). The CDR3 has 14 residues. Germline trimming cut 8 bases from V and 5 bases from J; bases unmatched to any gene: 10. Concerning this clone: What it binds is unknown.

This chain connects TRBV13 to TRBJ2-7; TRBD1 agrees at 9 bases. The sequenced material came from naive CD4+ T cells from blood. The receptor was derived from a man aged 25 to 45 with type 1 diabetes. The CDR3 here is CASRQRQGVDEQYF. The CDR3 DNA follows: TGTGCCAGCCGCCAAAGACAGGGGGTCGACGAGCAGTACTTC.